This is a list of T cell receptor beta chains from one sample in a study of T cell changes during pregnancy in multiple sclerosis. The table came from immunoSEQ multiplex PCR; TCRdb's copy has only in-frame clones and leaves some out. The sample lists 45,000 to 60,000 clones, roughly nine tenths occurring once. The sequenced sample was CD8+ T cells from peripheral blood mononuclear cells, obtained before pregnancy. All receptors derive from a female donor with multiple sclerosis, enrolled in a pregnancy study. Both conserved end residues are part of each CDR3. Each record gives: CDR3 protein, CDR3 DNA, clone size, J gene, V gene, D gene. D genes are given only for firm matches. Rows give clone size only sometimes, using once, few, many, or a class for an expanded clone.

CASSISAGYNQPQHF	TGTGCCAGTAGTATCTCGGCAGGGTACAATCAGCCCCAGCATTTT	.	TRBJ1-5	TRBV19	.
CASGAGGTDTQYF	TGTGCCAGCGGAGCGGGAGGCACAGATACGCAGTATTTT	.	TRBJ2-3	TRBV9	TRBD2
CASSSGAHEQYF	TGTGCCAGCAGCTCAGGGGCCCACGAGCAGTACTTC	.	TRBJ2-7	TRBV7-9	.
CASSLIFGDTIYF	TGTGCCAGCAGCTTAATCTTCGGGGACACCATATATTTT	.	TRBJ1-3	TRBV7-3	.
CASSLDGGGGTEAFF	TGCGCCAGCAGCTTGGACGGGGGAGGTGGCACTGAAGCTTTCTTT	.	TRBJ1-1	TRBV5-1	.
CASSRRISNQPQHF	TGTGCCAGCAGCCGCAGGATTAGCAATCAGCCCCAGCATTTT	.	TRBJ1-5	TRBV5-6	.
CASLQGFEQYF	TGTGCCAGCCTACAGGGGTTTGAGCAGTACTTC	.	TRBJ2-7	TRBV6-1	TRBD1
CASSIVLGGYYGYTF	TGTGCCAGTAGTATTGTTTTAGGAGGGTACTATGGCTACACCTTC	.	TRBJ1-2	TRBV19	.
CASSYSDRGGDEQFF	TGTGCCAGCAGTTACAGCGACAGGGGCGGGGATGAGCAGTTCTTC	.	TRBJ2-1	TRBV6-5	TRBD1
CASSLERGPYNEQFF	TGTGCCAGCAGCTTAGAGCGGGGGCCTTACAATGAGCAGTTCTTC	.	TRBJ2-1	TRBV7-3	TRBD2
CASSLMGQGDDSNQPQHF	TGTGCCAGCAGCTTGATGGGACAGGGGGACGATAGCAATCAGCCCCAGCATTTT	.	TRBJ1-5	TRBV5-6	TRBD1
CASSLRRYRQANYGYTF	TGTGCCAGCAGCCTTAGGAGGTACAGACAGGCAAACTATGGCTACACCTTC	.	TRBJ1-2	TRBV12-1	.
CASSQSAGTGDEKLFF	TGTGCCAGCAGCCAAAGCGCCGGGACAGGGGATGAAAAACTGTTTTTT	.	TRBJ1-4	TRBV4-2	TRBD1
CASSLTLGGTEAFF	TGTGCCAGCAGCTTAACGTTGGGGGGAACTGAAGCTTTCTTT	.	TRBJ1-1	TRBV7-3	.
CASSLPRPGHTYSGANVLTF	TGTGCCAGCAGCCTCCCGAGACCGGGACATACATACTCTGGGGCCAACGTCCTGACTTTC	.	TRBJ2-6	TRBV9	.
CASSLAPRAENYGYTF	TGCGCCAGCAGCTTGGCCCCGAGGGCGGAGAACTATGGCTACACCTTC	few	TRBJ1-2	TRBV5-1	.
CASSHRGGLSYGYTF	TGCGCCAGCAGCCACCGGGGGGGGCTAAGCTATGGCTACACCTTC	.	TRBJ1-2	TRBV4-1	.
CASSSAGGLGNEQFF	TGTGCCAGCAGTTCCGCGGGGGGGCTGGGCAATGAGCAGTTCTTC	.	TRBJ2-1	TRBV7-3	TRBD2
CAIKGLAYNEQFF	TGTGCCATCAAGGGACTAGCATACAATGAGCAGTTCTTC	.	TRBJ2-1	TRBV10-3	TRBD2
CAWKGATGELFF	TGTGCCTGGAAGGGGGCGACCGGGGAGCTGTTTTTT	.	TRBJ2-2	TRBV30	TRBD1
CAWSVGGAGEQYF	TGTGCCTGGAGTGTGGGGGGGGCTGGAGAGCAGTACTTC	.	TRBJ2-7	TRBV30	.
CASSLGGASGFLDTQYF	TGTGCCAGCAGCCTCGGGGGGGCCTCAGGTTTTTTAGATACGCAGTATTTT	.	TRBJ2-3	TRBV9	TRBD2
CASSPSGGASYNEQFF	TGTGCCAGCAGCCCCAGCGGGGGGGCCTCCTACAATGAGCAGTTCTTC	once	TRBJ2-1	TRBV7-9	TRBD2
CASSQGDGALLNSPLHF	TGTGCCAGCAGCCAAGGCGATGGGGCCCTTCTTAATTCACCCCTCCACTTT	.	TRBJ1-6	TRBV14	.
CASSEAGMNTEAFF	TGTGCCAGCAGCGAGGCGGGGATGAACACTGAAGCTTTCTTT	few	TRBJ1-1	TRBV2	.
CASSSSTSGGAYNEQFF	TGTGCCAGCAGCTCCTCGACTAGCGGGGGGGCATACAATGAGCAGTTCTTC	.	TRBJ2-1	TRBV5-5	TRBD2
CASSIAWTGGDYGYTF	TGTGCCAGTAGTATAGCTTGGACAGGGGGCGACTATGGCTACACCTTC	.	TRBJ1-2	TRBV19	TRBD1
CASSLGGANTEAFF	TGTGCCAGCAGCTTAGGGGGAGCCAACACTGAAGCTTTCTTT	.	TRBJ1-1	TRBV7-2	.
CASSLAGSYEQYF	TGTGCCAGCAGCCTAGCGGGGTCCTACGAGCAGTACTTC	.	TRBJ2-7	TRBV9	TRBD2
CAISDRGGEDTGELFF	TGTGCCATCAGTGATCGCGGGGGGGAAGACACCGGGGAGCTGTTTTTT	.	TRBJ2-2	TRBV10-3	TRBD2
CASSPRDSYGYTF	TGTGCCAGCAGCCCGCGTGACTCGTATGGCTACACCTTC	.	TRBJ1-2	TRBV27	.
CASSWSGAVGSYEQYF	TGTGCCAGCAGCTGGTCTGGGGCAGTGGGGTCCTACGAGCAGTACTTC	.	TRBJ2-7	TRBV5-4	.
CASSLSLAGAYEQYF	TGTGCCAGCAGTTTATCACTAGCGGGCGCCTACGAGCAGTACTTC	.	TRBJ2-7	TRBV27	TRBD2
CASSFFRDEQFF	TGCGCCAGCAGCTTTTTCAGGGATGAGCAGTTCTTC	.	TRBJ2-1	TRBV5-1	.
CASSGRQTSGPYDAQYF	TGTGCCAGCAGCGGGCGGCAGACTAGCGGCCCCTACGATGCGCAGTATTTT	.	TRBJ2-3	TRBV9	TRBD2
CASSEALGGSRPSQYF	TGTGCCAGCAGTGAAGCCCTAGGGGGAAGCAGGCCGTCCCAGTACTTC	.	TRBJ2-5	TRBV2	.
CASSGQGHEQFF	TGTGCCAGCAGCGGACAGGGCCATGAGCAGTTCTTC	.	TRBJ2-1	TRBV9	TRBD1
CASRGGQGASTDTQYF	TGTGCCAGCAGAGGAGGACAGGGCGCTAGCACAGATACGCAGTATTTT	.	TRBJ2-3	TRBV5-6	TRBD1
CATSGTDSNTEAFF	TGTGCCACCTCCGGGACAGATTCTAACACTGAAGCTTTCTTT	.	TRBJ1-1	TRBV10-3	TRBD1
CAWSGRDVGYEQYF	TGTGCCTGGAGCGGGAGGGATGTCGGTTACGAGCAGTACTTC	.	TRBJ2-7	TRBV30	TRBD2
CSVITSDTGELFF	TGCAGCGTTATTACTAGCGACACCGGGGAGCTGTTTTTT	.	TRBJ2-2	TRBV29-1	TRBD2
CATIPTQGTGGSPLHF	TGTGCCACCATCCCCACCCAGGGTACGGGGGGTTCACCCCTCCACTTT	.	TRBJ1-6	TRBV7-9	.
CASSDSGGEAFF	TGTGCCAGCAGTGACTCAGGCGGTGAAGCTTTCTTT	few	TRBJ1-1	TRBV6-4	.
CASSFERGPDTQYF	TGTGCCAGCAGCTTTGAGCGGGGCCCAGATACGCAGTATTTT	once	TRBJ2-3	TRBV11-1	TRBD2
CASSSQGGQRGGYPSYEQYF	TGTGCCAGCAGCTCCCAGGGAGGCCAGCGGGGGGGTTACCCCTCCTACGAGCAGTACTTC	.	TRBJ2-7	TRBV9	TRBD2
CASSPFDSMNTEAFF	TGCGCCAGCAGCCCTTTCGACAGCATGAACACTGAAGCTTTCTTT	.	TRBJ1-1	TRBV4-1	.
CASMSGQVDEKLFF	TGTGCCAGTATGAGTGGACAGGTGGACGAAAAACTGTTTTTT	.	TRBJ1-4	TRBV19	TRBD1
CSALADTQYF	TGCAGCGCGTTAGCAGATACGCAGTATTTT	.	TRBJ2-3	TRBV29-1	.
CASSLSVGTGDLYGYTF	TGTGCCAGCAGTTTATCGGTCGGGACAGGGGACCTCTATGGCTACACCTTC	.	TRBJ1-2	TRBV27	TRBD1
CASSLPGDGYTF	TGCGCCAGCAGCTTACCGGGGGACGGCTACACCTTC	.	TRBJ1-2	TRBV5-1	.
CATPRGNTEVGEVYGYTF	TGTGCCACTCCACGGGGAAACACGGAGGTTGGGGAGGTATATGGCTACACCTTC	.	TRBJ1-2	TRBV7-9	.
CASSLAPTVTGELFF	TGTGCCAGCAGCTTAGCACCGACAGTCACCGGGGAGCTGTTTTTT	.	TRBJ2-2	TRBV11-2	.
CASSSPSPDRSYEQYF	TGTGCCAGCAGCTCCCCTTCACCAGACAGGAGCTACGAGCAGTACTTC	.	TRBJ2-7	TRBV7-9	.
CASSVGSGDRKKLFF	TGTGCCAGCAGCGTAGGATCGGGGGATCGGAAAAAACTGTTTTTT	once	TRBJ1-4	TRBV9	.
CASSPRGQGNTIYF	TGTGCCAGCAGCCCAAGAGGGCAGGGAAACACCATATATTTT	.	TRBJ1-3	TRBV7-9	.